Sequencing of this T cell receptor (beta chain) was carried out in a study of blood T cells in healthy people across ages. Points from the study as a whole: TCR beta diversity per million T cells fell roughly linearly with age.

Sample-barcoded 5' priming and a J-beta primer mix drove a second PCR of roughly 7 to 11 cycles. TCRdb re-derived calls from the 5' RACE reads in MiXCR, one entry per CDR3 protein. This table holds approximately 1.5 million distinct CDR3 sequences, about 45% found once. Germline V CDR1 and CDR2: SGHRS, YFSETQ. After removal of 4 bases from V and 4 bases from J, the junction contained 6 bases not matched to a gene. CDR3 size: 15 residues. Worth noting for this clonotype: The antigen is undetermined.

The sample comprised blood. This receptor was identified in a young woman in good health. V usage is TRBV5-1 and J usage is TRBJ2-1; 9 positions agree with TRBD1. CDR3 in amino acids: CASSNRDRAYNEQFF. CDR3 sequence (DNA): TGCGCCAGCAGCAACCGGGACAGGGCTTACAATGAGCAGTTCTTC.